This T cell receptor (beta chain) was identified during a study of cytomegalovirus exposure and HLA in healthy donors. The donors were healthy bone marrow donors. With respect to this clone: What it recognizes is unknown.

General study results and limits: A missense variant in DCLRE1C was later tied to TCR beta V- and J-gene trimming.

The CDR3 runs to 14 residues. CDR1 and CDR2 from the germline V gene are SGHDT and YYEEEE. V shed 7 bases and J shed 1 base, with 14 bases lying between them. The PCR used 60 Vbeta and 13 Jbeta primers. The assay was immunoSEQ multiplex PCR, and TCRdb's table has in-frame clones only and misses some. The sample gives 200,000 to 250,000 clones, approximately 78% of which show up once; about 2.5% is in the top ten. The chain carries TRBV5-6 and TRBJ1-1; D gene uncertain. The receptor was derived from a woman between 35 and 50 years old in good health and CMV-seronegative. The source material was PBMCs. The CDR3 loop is CASQFSTPNTEAFF. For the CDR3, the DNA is TGTGCCAGCCAGTTCTCAACACCGAACACTGAAGCTTTCTTT.